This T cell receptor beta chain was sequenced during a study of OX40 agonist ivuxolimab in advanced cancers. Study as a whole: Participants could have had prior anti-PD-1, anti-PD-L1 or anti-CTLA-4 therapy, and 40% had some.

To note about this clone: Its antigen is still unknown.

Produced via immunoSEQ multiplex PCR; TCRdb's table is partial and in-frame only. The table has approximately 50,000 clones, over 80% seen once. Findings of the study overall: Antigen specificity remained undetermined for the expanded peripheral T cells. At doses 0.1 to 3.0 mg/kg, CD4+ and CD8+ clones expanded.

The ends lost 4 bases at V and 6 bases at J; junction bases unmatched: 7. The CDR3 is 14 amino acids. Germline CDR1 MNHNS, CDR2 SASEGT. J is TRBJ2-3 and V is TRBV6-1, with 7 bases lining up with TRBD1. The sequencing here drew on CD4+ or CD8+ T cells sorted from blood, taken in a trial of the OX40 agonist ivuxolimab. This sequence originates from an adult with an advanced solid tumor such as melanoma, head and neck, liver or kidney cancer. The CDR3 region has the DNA TGTGCCAGCAGTGCTGGACAGGCGGCGGATACGCAGTATTTT. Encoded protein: CASSAGQAADTQYF.